This TCR beta chain was identified during a study of blood T cell repertoires in COVID-19 (dated by TCRdb to 2019 to 2021). Describing the broader study: The collaborator samples originated in the United States, Italy and Spain and spanned the acute and convalescent phases of COVID-19. Samples were obtained from the ongoing ImmuneRACE study (first 160 participants) and from 1,200 or so subjects provided by 6 global collaborators. HLA class I and class II types, where available, came from metadata supplied by the sample provider rather than from assay-based typing. The prospective study material was composed of cDNA or gDNA derived from T cells, B-cell-depleted T cells, or PBMCs. The sample metadata nearly always contained a de-identified subject ID, COVID-19 status, age in years and sex. The repertoires were released in a freely available public database intended as a resource for research on the immune response to SARS-CoV-2. The dataset comprised deeply sampled blood TCRbeta repertoires from subjects exposed to, actively infected with, or recovered from COVID-19. What the study reported, not specific to this receptor: How much clinical and demographic metadata was included differed by source and by participant, and the metadata was provided uncurated.

TCRbeta CDR3 regions were amplified from genomic DNA using the immunoSEQ Assay, a bias-controlled multiplex PCR. From the authors' description of their analysis: Within the assay, amplification of reference gene primers was used to estimate how many nucleated cells each sample contained. To quantify the absolute abundance of each unique TCRbeta CDR3 rearrangement, sequence reads were collapsed and filtered. For each sample, productive Simpson clonality was calculated as the square root of Simpson's diversity index over productive rearrangements. The table comes from immuneACCESS by way of TCRdb, which keeps in-frame sequences with V and J called. Part of the clones is missing from these tables; in studies checked, under half for an unresolved V gene and the rest for unknown reasons. V, J and clone size derive from that table, while D and trimming were established from the DNA sequence. The sample includes 70,000 or so clones, with 75% observed a single time. The ten largest clones take up around 21% of the sample.

Points on this clone: Its antigen specificity is not known. Per-nucleotide qualities are absent, and no much larger clonotype sits a single base away.

Whole blood was collected in K2EDTA tubes by collaborating institutions according to the institutions' own protocols. For TCRbeta analysis, collaborators shipped samples in one of three forms: frozen whole blood, isolated PBMCs, or DNA extracted from either of those sample types. The CDR3 holds 14 amino acids from the cysteine to the phenylalanine. Only the CDR3 portion is preserved as DNA: 42 bases, with reading frame beginning at the first base. Trimming removed 0 bases from V and 11 bases from J, leaving 16 bases between the germline ends. CDR1 LGHDT and CDR2 YNNKEL were looked up in the germline V gene (reference sequence).

The receptor's source is a man between 65 and 80 years old with acute or convalescent COVID-19. In this chain, TRBV3-1 (or the pseudogene TRBV3-2) is recombined with TRBJ1-1; TRBD1 is perhaps the D gene, given 6 matching bases. Sequences were obtained from peripheral blood. In nucleotide form, the sequence is TGTGCCAGCAGCCAAGACCAGGGGCTTAGGAGGGCTTTCTTT. The encoded protein is CASSQDQGLRRAFF.